These 23 T cell receptor beta chains originate from one sample sequenced in a study of vaccination effects on CD4 cells after COVID-19. Viral peptide pool expansion of antigen-specific CD4+ T cells preceded sequencing in the ViraFEST assay. Isolation of CD4+ T cells took place after approximately ten days of culture. According to PCR results, the person was infected with SARS-CoV-2 between March and December 2020. Generated by immunoSEQ multiplex PCR, the TCRdb table keeps only in-frame clones and is missing some. The sample holds around 40,000 clones, 65% to 70% seen once. Their target antigens are unknown. The sample in question was CD4+ T cells from PBMCs cultured with a peptide pool, obtained before COVID-19 vaccination. The receptor set was obtained from a human donor who had a prior SARS-CoV-2 infection.

The chain combines TRBV18 with TRBJ2-7, with 9 bases fitting TRBD2. Germline CDR1 is KGHSH and CDR2 is LQKENI. There are 15 residues in the CDR3. Trimming at V came to 3 bases and at J to 4 bases, leaving 7 bases not matched to a gene. CDR3 loop: CASSPRLAEGYEQYF. The CDR3 DNA is TGTGCCAGCTCACCTCGACTAGCGGAGGGGTACGAGCAGTACTTC.

This chain links TRBV10-3 with TRBJ2-3; D gene uncertain. V lost 8 bases and J lost 0, with 15 bases in between. The CDR3 is 15 residues long. Germline loops: CDR1 ENHRY, CDR2 SYGVKD. The CDR3 here is CAIGNSFTSTDTQYF. As DNA, the CDR3 is TGTGCCATCGGGAACTCTTTTACTAGCACAGATACGCAGTATTTT.

V and J are TRBV13 and TRBJ1-6; 7 nucleotides line up with TRBD1. V gave up 8 bases and J gave up 4 bases; unmatched junction bases: 8. CDR1 is PRHDT, CDR2 FYEKMQ, per germline (reference sequence). The CDR3 totals 15 residues. CDR3 coding DNA: TGTGCCAGCCGCCCCGGGACAGTTTATAATTCACCCCTCCACTTT. Encoded protein: CASRPGTVYNSPLHF.

The CDR3 loop is CAWSVFWETQYF. The CDR3 DNA reads TGTGCCTGGAGTGTTTTTTGGGAGACCCAGTACTTC. The gene calls are TRBV30 and TRBJ2-5; no clear D. The CDR3 length is 12 residues. Trimming pared 0 bases from V and 5 bases from J, leaving 7 bases between. Germline-derived CDR1 and CDR2 are GTSNPN and SVGIG (reference sequence). The entire variable domain, with the rest obtained from reference TRBV30 and TRBJ2-5, is as follows: SQTIHQWPATLVQPVGSPLSLECTVEGTSNPNLYWYRQAAGRGLQLLFYSVGIGQISSEVPQNLSASRPQDRQFILSSKKLLLSDSGFYLCAWSVFWETQYFGPGTRLLVL.

The V and J genes are TRBV6-5 and TRBJ2-3; TRBD1 agrees at 8 bases. The J segment lost 6 bases and the V segment lost 0 bases, leaving 5 bases of the junction unmatched. From germline, CDR1 is MNHEY and CDR2 SVGAGI. The CDR3 contains 15 residues. CDR3 loop: CASSYSPTGVDTQYF. Here the CDR3 DNA reads TGTGCCAGCAGTTACTCACCGACAGGGGTTGATACGCAGTATTTT.

This chain joins TRBV5-1 and TRBJ1-5; unclear D gene. Germline values: CDR1 SGHRS, CDR2 YFSETQ. Trimming removed 0 bases from V and 0 bases from J, with 7 bases in between. CDR3 length: 15 amino acids. CDR3 in DNA: TGCGCCAGCAGCTTGGGGATAAATAGCAATCAGCCCCAGCATTTT. This translates into CASSLGINSNQPQHF. Full variable domain (missing parts from reference TRBV5-1 and TRBJ1-5): KAGVTQTPRYLIKTRGQQVTLSCSPISGHRSVSWYQQTPGQGLQFLFEYFSETQRNKGNFPGRFSGRQFSNSRSEMNVSTLELGDSALYLCASSLGINSNQPQHFGDGTRLSIL.

The chain carries TRBV3-1 (or the pseudogene TRBV3-2) and TRBJ2-3; D is undetermined. This CDR3 spans 11 amino acids. V lost 6 bases, J lost 3 bases, and 4 bases lay in between. The V gene's germline CDR1 is LGHDT and CDR2 YNNKEL (reference sequence). The CDR3 nucleotides read TGTGCCAGCAGTAGTACAGATACGCAGTATTTT. It encodes CASSSTDTQYF.

The chain recombines TRBV6-6 with TRBJ1-5, with D perhaps matching TRBD1 (5 bases). Trimming removed 6 bases at V and 0 bases at J, with 12 bases between. The germline V gene encodes CDR1 MNHNY and CDR2 SVGAGI (reference sequence). The CDR3 is 15 amino acids. As DNA, the CDR3 is TGTGCCAGCAGCGACGGGACCTATAGCAATCAGCCCCAGCATTTT. Protein product: CASSDGTYSNQPQHF.

Only a few counts were recorded for this clone. This CDR3 reads CASSLVAGGTGELFF. Written as DNA, the CDR3 is TGCGCCAGCAGCTTGGTGGCTGGGGGGACCGGGGAGCTGTTTTTT. The chain joins TRBV5-1 to TRBJ2-2, with TRBD2 as a possible D gene (6 bases). From germline, CDR1 is SGHRS and CDR2 YFSETQ. V gave up 0 bases and J gave up 5 bases, with 11 bases separating them. The CDR3 has 15 residues.

This clone occurred a few times. The chain joins TRBV2 to TRBJ1-6; maybe TRBD1 (5 bases). This CDR3 has 13 amino acids. The germline CDR1 and CDR2 sequences are SNHLY and FYNNEI. The V and J ends lost 1 base and 14 bases respectively, with 12 bases between them. CDR3 sequence reads: CASSEGSGTTLHF. The CDR3 DNA follows: TGTGCCAGCAGTGAAGGGTCCGGGACGACCCTCCACTTT. Based on the CDR3 plus reference TRBV2 and TRBJ1-6, the full variable domain is EPEVTQTPSHQVTQMGQEVILRCVPISNHLYFYWYRQILGQKVEFLVSFYNNEISEKSEIFDDQFSVERPDGSNFTLKIRSTKLEDSAMYFCASSEGSGTTLHFGNGTRLTVT.

Notes on this clone: Other DNA variants within this sample encode the same CDR3. This chain links TRBV15 with TRBJ2-3; no reliable D call. CDR3 length: 14 residues. V was shortened by 0 bases and J by 3 bases, with 7 bases between the two germline ends. In germline, CDR1 is LNHNV, CDR2 YYDKDF (reference sequence). The CDR3 loop reads CATSRDTETDTQYF. The CDR3 nucleotides are TGTGCCACCAGCAGAGATACGGAGACAGATACGCAGTATTTT.

This clone was picked up a small number of times. This chain joins TRBV13 and TRBJ1-2, with D unclear. V was trimmed by 3 bases and J by 8 bases, leaving 16 bases between them. Germline-derived CDR1 and CDR2 are PRHDT and FYEKMQ (reference sequence). The CDR3 has 14 residues. The CDR3 region is CASSFQEALRGYTF. In DNA, the CDR3 is TGTGCCAGCAGCTTCCAGGAGGCGTTGCGCGGCTACACCTTC. The full variable domain, rest sourced from reference TRBV13 and TRBJ1-2, is AAGVIQSPRHLIKEKRETATLKCYPIPRHDTVYWYQQGPGQDPQFLISFYEKMQSDKGSIPDRFSAQQFSDYHSELNMSSLELGDSALYFCASSFQEALRGYTFGSGTRLTVV.

In this sample, this clone turned up a few times. This chain uses TRBV5-1 with TRBJ2-1, with 9 positions matching TRBD2. This CDR3 has 13 residues. The germline V gene encodes CDR1 SGHRS and CDR2 YFSETQ. With 4 bases clipped from V and 15 bases from J, the junction kept 11 bases outside the gene matches. The DNA for the CDR3 is TGCGCCAGCAGCGTGGGGGAGCGGGAGGCTCGGTTCTTC. It codes for CASSVGEREARFF.

The rearrangement uses TRBV2 and TRBJ2-7, with no clear D. Germline V gene data show CDR1 as SNHLY and CDR2 as FYNNEI. The ends were cut back, 5 bases at V and 0 bases at J, with 2 bases in the middle. This CDR3 has 11 amino acids. CDR3 sequence reads: CASSTSYEQYF. CDR3 in DNA: TGTGCCAGCAGTACCTCCTACGAGCAGTACTTC.

The chain couples TRBV7-3 to TRBJ1-6; the D gene is possibly TRBD1 (5 bases). The germline V gene has CDR1 SGHTA and CDR2 FQGTGA. The CDR3 loop spans 14 amino acids. Trimming cost V 5 bases and J 4 bases, with 9 bases left between them. Written as DNA, the CDR3 is TGTGCCAGCAGCCCCGGGGGATATAATTCACCCCTCCACTTT. This encodes CASSPGGYNSPLHF.

This chain links TRBV19 with TRBJ1-6; 7 nucleotides match TRBD1. The CDR3 is made up of 14 amino acids. The trim removed 5 bases at V and 8 bases at J, leaving 6 bases unmatched. CDR1 is LNHDA, CDR2 SQIVND, per germline (reference sequence). The CDR3 bases are TGTGCCAGTAGTCCAAGACAGGGTTATTCACCCCTCCACTTT. It yields the protein CASSPRQGYSPLHF.

This clone was seen a handful of times. V is TRBV10-1 and J is TRBJ2-4; 9 positions agree with TRBD2. With 6 bases clipped from V and 9 bases from J, the junction kept 6 bases outside the gene matches. CDR1 is WNHNN and CDR2 is SYGVQD in the germline V gene (reference sequence). CDR3 length equals 13 residues. CDR3 protein: CASSGTSISIQYF. In DNA form, the CDR3 reads TGCGCCAGCAGCGGGACTAGCATATCCATTCAGTACTTC.

The rearrangement links TRBV30 to TRBJ2-6; D remains ambiguous. Trimming stripped 5 bases from V and 0 bases from J, with 14 bases between. The CDR3 length is 16 residues. The germline V gene encodes CDR1 GTSNPN and CDR2 SVGIG (reference sequence). This CDR3 is CAWDTEKISGANVLTF. As DNA, the CDR3 is TGTGCCTGGGATACAGAGAAAATCTCTGGGGCCAACGTCCTGACTTTC.

This clone was counted between two and nine times. This sequence joins TRBV7-2 and TRBJ1-1; no reliable D call. From germline, CDR1 is SGHTA and CDR2 FQGNSA. The CDR3 spans 13 residues. V dropped 5 bases and J dropped 3 bases, with 10 bases sitting between them. The CDR3 region is CASSQDEDTEAFF. For the CDR3, the DNA is TGTGCCAGCAGCCAAGACGAAGACACTGAAGCTTTCTTT.

The chain employs TRBV7-3 and TRBJ2-1, with D unresolved. Germline values: CDR1 SGHTA, CDR2 FQGTGA. V dropped 3 bases and J dropped 0 bases, with 6 bases sitting between them. This CDR3 has 14 residues. CDR3: CASSFGGSYNEQFF. The CDR3 coding sequence is TGTGCCAGCAGCTTCGGCGGCTCCTACAATGAGCAGTTCTTC.

The chain couples TRBV3-1 (or the pseudogene TRBV3-2) to TRBJ2-7, with a possible D match to TRBD1 (6 bases). V was pared by 1 base and J by 5 bases, with 12 bases between. Germline-derived CDR1 and CDR2 are LGHDT and YNNKEL (reference sequence). This CDR3 region has 14 residues. The DNA of the CDR3 is TGTGCCAGCAGCCAAGTCCAGGGGCCCCACGAGCAGTACTTC. It is translated as CASSQVQGPHEQYF.

This clone was counted a few times. The rearrangement joins TRBV10-3 to TRBJ2-3; 7 nucleotides agree with TRBD2. The CDR3 spans 15 residues. In germline, CDR1 is ENHRY, CDR2 SYGVKD. V was pared by 3 bases and J by 6 bases, with 9 bases of the junction left unmatched. Here the CDR3 DNA reads TGTGCCATCAGTGATGAGGGGCGGGGGAAGGATACGCAGTATTTT. Protein sequence: CAISDEGRGKDTQYF.

This chain joins TRBV24-1 and TRBJ2-2; 7 nucleotides line up with TRBD1. This CDR3 region has 15 residues. V shed 2 bases, J shed 6 bases, and the junction held 5 bases outside the gene matches. The germline V gene encodes CDR1 KGHDR and CDR2 SFDVKD. CDR3 region: CATSDYRGKAGELFF. CDR3 coding DNA: TGTGCCACCAGTGATTACAGGGGAAAGGCCGGGGAGCTGTTTTTT.